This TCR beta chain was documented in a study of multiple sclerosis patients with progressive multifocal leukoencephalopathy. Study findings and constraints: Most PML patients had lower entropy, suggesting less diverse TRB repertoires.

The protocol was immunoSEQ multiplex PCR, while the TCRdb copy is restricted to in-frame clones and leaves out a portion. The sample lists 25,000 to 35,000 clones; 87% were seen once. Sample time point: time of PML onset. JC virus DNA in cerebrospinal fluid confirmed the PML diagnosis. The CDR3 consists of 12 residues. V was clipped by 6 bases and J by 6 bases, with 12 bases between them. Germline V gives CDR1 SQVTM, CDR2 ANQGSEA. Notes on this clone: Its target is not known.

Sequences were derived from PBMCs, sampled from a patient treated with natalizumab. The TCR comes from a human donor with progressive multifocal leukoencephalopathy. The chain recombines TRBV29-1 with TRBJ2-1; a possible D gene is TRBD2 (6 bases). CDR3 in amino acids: CSVAGTFNEQFF. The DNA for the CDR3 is TGCAGCGTCGCCGGGACTTTCAATGAGCAGTTCTTC.